One and the same sample provided the 14 T cell receptor beta chains below, sequenced in a study of cytomegalovirus exposure and HLA in healthy donors. Sequenced by immunoSEQ multiplex PCR; TCRdb stores in-frame clones only, minus some. This sample has 60,000 or so clones, with about 90% found just once. Sequenced input: PBMCs. The source of these receptors is a woman between 18 and 29 years old in good health and CMV-seronegative.

This chain connects TRBV28 to TRBJ1-3; TRBD1 agrees at 10 bases. Germline loops: CDR1 MDHEN, CDR2 SYDVKM. The CDR3 runs to 13 residues. V gave up 6 bases and J gave up 8 bases; unmatched junction bases: 4. The CDR3 protein is CASSYGTGDTIYF. CDR3 DNA sequence: TGTGCCAGCAGCTACGGGACAGGGGACACCATATATTTT.

The V and J genes are TRBV11-3 and TRBJ2-1; 10 bases map to TRBD2. With V trimmed by 4 bases and J by 0 bases, 9 bases remained unmatched. CDR3 length equals 18 residues. Germline CDR1 is SGHNT and CDR2 is YENEEA. Here the CDR3 reads CASSSRGASGSSYNEQFF. CDR3 DNA sequence: TGTGCCAGCAGCTCACGGGGGGCTAGCGGGAGCTCCTACAATGAGCAGTTCTTC.

V usage is TRBV28 and J usage is TRBJ2-1, with TRBD2 matching 7 bases. Germline V lookup: CDR1 MDHEN, CDR2 SYDVKM. This CDR3 is built from 18 residues. With 6 bases clipped from V and 9 bases from J, the junction kept 23 bases outside the gene matches. CDR3 coding DNA: TGTGCCAGCAGCACGGGGGAGGGCTTAATACGCGGGAGAGGTGAGCAGTTCTTC. This gives the protein CASSTGEGLIRGRGEQFF. Full variable domain (outside the CDR3, taken from reference TRBV28 and TRBJ2-1): DVKVTQSSRYLVKRTGEKVFLECVQDMDHENMFWYRQDPGLGLRLIYFSYDVKMKEKGDIPEGYSVSREKKERFSLILESASTNQTSMYLCASSTGEGLIRGRGEQFFGPGTRLTVL.

The chain carries TRBV6-6 and TRBJ2-7; TRBD1 matches 8 bases. Losses at the gene ends were 5 bases for V and 4 bases for J; bases not matched to a gene: 10. This CDR3 region has 15 residues. Germline CDR1 reads MNHNY; CDR2 reads SVGAGI (reference sequence). The CDR3 sequence is CASSTPGGANYEQYF. For the CDR3, the DNA is TGTGCCAGCAGTACCCCAGGGGGCGCGAATTACGAGCAGTACTTC.

The chain combines TRBV6-1 with TRBJ2-2; TRBD1 matches at 7 bases. This CDR3 has 13 amino acids. Germline V gene data show CDR1 as MNHNS and CDR2 as SASEGT. V trimming: 3 bases; J trimming: 5 bases; junction bases outside the gene matches: 0. The CDR3 nucleotides read TGTGCCAGCAGTGAGACAGGGACCGGGGAGCTGTTTTTT. Its translation is CASSETGTGELFF.

The chain carries TRBV6-5 and TRBJ1-2, with D tentatively TRBD1 (5 bases). Trimming removed 5 bases at V and 3 bases at J, with 16 bases between. This CDR3 spans 15 amino acids. The germline CDR1 and CDR2 sequences are MNHEY and SVGAGI. The CDR3 DNA reads TGTGCCAGCAGTCCCGCTGGGGGGTGGGACTATGGCTACACCTTC. Translation: CASSPAGGWDYGYTF.

The V call is TRBV5-6, the J call TRBJ1-1; D remains ambiguous. The V and J ends lost 4 bases and 1 base respectively, with 17 bases between them. The CDR3 covers 16 residues. Germline assignment: CDR1 SGHDT and CDR2 YYEEEE. The chain's CDR3 is CASSQPPGGSNTEAFF. The DNA for the CDR3 is TGTGCCAGCAGCCAACCTCCGGGCGGGTCGAACACTGAAGCTTTCTTT.

The chain recombines TRBV6-1 with TRBJ1-4; unclear D gene. The V end was cut by 0 bases, the J end by 8 bases, with 7 bases between. The CDR3 contains 13 residues. CDR1 is MNHNS and CDR2 is SASEGT in the germline V gene. CDR3 in DNA: TGTGCCAGCAGTGAAGCGCCCGGGGAAAAACTGTTTTTT. Protein: CASSEAPGEKLFF.

The genes are TRBV19 and TRBJ1-1, with 7 bases matching TRBD1. CDR3 length: 11 residues. Per the germline V gene, CDR1 is LNHDA and CDR2 is SQIVND (reference sequence). The junction had 6 bases not matched to a gene; V was cut back by 9 bases and J by 8 bases. This CDR3 is CASWDRKEAFF. In DNA, the CDR3 is TGTGCCAGCTGGGACAGAAAAGAAGCTTTCTTT.

The rearrangement joins TRBV5-1 to TRBJ2-2, with D possibly being TRBD2 (6 bases). Germline assignment: CDR1 SGHRS and CDR2 YFSETQ. The V end was cut by 3 bases, the J end by 7 bases, with 10 bases between. The CDR3 has 13 amino acids. CDR3 nucleotide sequence: TGCGCCAGCAGCTCCATGCGGGGCGGGGAGCTGTTTTTT. Residues: CASSSMRGGELFF.

The chain couples TRBV6-1 to TRBJ2-2; TRBD2 might be the D (6 bases). The CDR3 covers 16 residues. Germline V gives CDR1 MNHNS, CDR2 SASEGT. V was pared by 0 bases and J by 8 bases, with 16 bases between. This CDR3 is CASSEAIVGGRGELFF. The CDR3 DNA reads as TGTGCCAGCAGTGAAGCGATCGTCGGGGGACGAGGGGAGCTGTTTTTT.

This clone was seen a single time. V gene TRBV29-1 combines with J gene TRBJ1-2; D gene ambiguous. Trimming took 4 bases from V and 8 from J, leaving 8 bases between them. Germline CDR1 SQVTM, CDR2 ANQGSEA. The CDR3 sequence is 10 residues long. CDR3 coding DNA: TGCAGCGTTGCTCCGGAGGGCTACACCTTC. Its protein is CSVAPEGYTF.

V and J are TRBV5-8 and TRBJ2-5; TRBD1 matches 8 bases. Germline V gives CDR1 SGHTS, CDR2 YDEGEE. Trimming removed 0 bases from V and 1 base from J; junction bases left unmatched: 5. This CDR3 contains 16 residues. The CDR3 loop is CASSLGGQAIQETQYF. CDR3 DNA sequence: TGTGCCAGCAGCTTGGGGGGACAGGCAATCCAAGAGACCCAGTACTTC.

The V and J genes are TRBV10-3 and TRBJ1-2; 7 positions agree with TRBD1. The CDR3 covers 15 residues. With V trimmed by 4 bases and J by 0 bases, 5 bases remained unmatched. CDR1 and CDR2 from the germline V gene are ENHRY and SYGVKD. The CDR3: CAISGPGQTNYGYTF. In DNA form, the CDR3 reads TGTGCCATCAGTGGTCCGGGACAGACTAACTATGGCTACACCTTC.